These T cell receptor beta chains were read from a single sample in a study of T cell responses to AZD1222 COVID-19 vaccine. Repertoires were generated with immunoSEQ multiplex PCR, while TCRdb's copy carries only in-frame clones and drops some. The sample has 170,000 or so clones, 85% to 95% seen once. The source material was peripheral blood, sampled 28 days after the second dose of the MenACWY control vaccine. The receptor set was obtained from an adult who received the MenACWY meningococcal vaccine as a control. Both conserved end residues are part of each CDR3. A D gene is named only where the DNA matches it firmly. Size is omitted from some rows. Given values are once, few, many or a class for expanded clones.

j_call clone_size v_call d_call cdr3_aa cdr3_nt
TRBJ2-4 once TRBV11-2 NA CASSLNRGLAKNIQYF TGTGCCAGCAGCTTGAACAGGGGACTAGCCAAAAACATTCAGTACTTC
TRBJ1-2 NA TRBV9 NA CASSSSPGGAYGYTF TGTGCCAGCAGCTCTTCTCCGGGGGGCGCCTATGGCTACACCTTC
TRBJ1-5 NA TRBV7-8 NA CASSLQGGSNQPQHF TGTGCCAGCAGCTTACAGGGTGGAAGCAATCAGCCCCAGCATTTT
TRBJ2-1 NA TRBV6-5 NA CASSYVALERDEQFF TGTGCCAGCAGTTACGTAGCCCTAGAAAGGGATGAGCAGTTCTTC
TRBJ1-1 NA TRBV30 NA CAWNFGQRNTEAFF TGTGCCTGGAACTTCGGACAGCGGAACACTGAAGCTTTCTTT
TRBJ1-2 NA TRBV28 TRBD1 CASNRDRAYGYTF TGTGCCAGCAATAGGGACAGGGCCTATGGCTACACCTTC
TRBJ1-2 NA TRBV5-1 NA CASSRWPGEGYTF TGCGCCAGCAGCCGCTGGCCAGGGGAAGGCTACACCTTC
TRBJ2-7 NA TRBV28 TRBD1 CASSLGQSPYEQYF TGTGCCAGCAGCCTGGGACAGTCCCCTTACGAGCAGTACTTC
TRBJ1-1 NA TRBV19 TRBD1 CASSGQGTSEAFF TGTGCCAGTAGCGGACAGGGGACCTCTGAAGCTTTCTTT
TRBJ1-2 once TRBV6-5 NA CASRDTNYGYTF TGTGCCAGCCGGGACACTAACTATGGCTACACCTTC
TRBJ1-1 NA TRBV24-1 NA CATSAGMNTEAFF TGTGCCACCAGTGCAGGGATGAACACTGAAGCTTTCTTT
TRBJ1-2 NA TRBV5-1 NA CASSPRTDGGYTF TGCGCCAGCAGCCCTAGGACGGATGGGGGCTACACCTTC
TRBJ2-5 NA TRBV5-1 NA CASSLGGSGLETQYF TGCGCCAGCAGCTTGGGTGGTTCTGGGCTGGAGACCCAGTACTTC
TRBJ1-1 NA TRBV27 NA CASSRGVGMNTEAFF TGTGCCAGCAGTAGGGGGGTCGGGATGAACACTGAAGCTTTCTTT
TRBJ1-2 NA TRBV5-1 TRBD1 CASSLDRDGYTF TGCGCCAGCAGCCTAGACAGGGACGGCTACACCTTC
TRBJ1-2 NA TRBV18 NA CASSPRHGGGYTF TGTGCCAGCTCACCCCGACATGGTGGTGGCTACACCTTC
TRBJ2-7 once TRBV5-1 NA CASSLGTSTYEQYF TGCGCCAGCAGCTTAGGGACCTCAACCTACGAGCAGTACTTC
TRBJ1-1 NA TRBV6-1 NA CASSDKGRFMNTEAFF TGTGCCAGCAGTGATAAGGGCAGATTTATGAACACTGAAGCTTTCTTT
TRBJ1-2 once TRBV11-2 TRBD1 CASSPQTGGAYGYTF TGTGCCAGCAGCCCGCAGACAGGGGGCGCCTATGGCTACACCTTC
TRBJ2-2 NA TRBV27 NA CASSLSRRGNTGELFF TGTGCCAGCAGTCTAAGTCGTCGGGGGAACACCGGGGAGCTGTTTTTT
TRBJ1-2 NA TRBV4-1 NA CASSQDWADYGYTF TGCGCCAGCAGCCAAGATTGGGCCGATTATGGCTACACCTTC
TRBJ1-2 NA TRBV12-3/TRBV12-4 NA CASSVGADYGYTF TGTGCCAGCAGTGTCGGCGCTGACTATGGCTACACCTTC
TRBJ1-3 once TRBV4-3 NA CASSQGSADSGNTIYF TGCGCCAGCAGCCAAGGGTCGGCGGACTCTGGAAACACCATATATTTT
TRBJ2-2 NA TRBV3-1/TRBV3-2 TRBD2 CASSQGRLALFTGELFF TGTGCCAGCAGCCAAGGCCGACTAGCTCTATTCACCGGGGAGCTGTTTTTT
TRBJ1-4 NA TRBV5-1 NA CASSPGGHPKGEKLFF TGCGCCAGCAGCCCGGGGGGTCACCCTAAGGGTGAAAAACTGTTTTTT
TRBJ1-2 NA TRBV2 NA CASSLGPVSGYTF TGTGCCAGCAGCCTGGGGCCCGTGTCTGGCTACACCTTC
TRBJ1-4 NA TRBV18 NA CASSPGLNEKLFF TGTGCCAGCTCACCCGGTCTTAATGAAAAACTGTTTTTT
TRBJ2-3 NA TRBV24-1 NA CATSPGRHTDTQYF TGTGCCACCAGTCCGGGACGGCACACAGATACGCAGTATTTT
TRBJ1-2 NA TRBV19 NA CASRRPGRLANYGYTF TGTGCCAGTAGGAGACCGGGACGCCTCGCCAACTATGGCTACACCTTC
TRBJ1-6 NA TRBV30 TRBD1 CAWSVGQGGRPLHF TGTGCCTGGAGCGTGGGACAGGGGGGTAGACCCCTCCACTTT
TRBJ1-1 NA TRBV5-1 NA CASSLQENTEAFF TGCGCCAGCAGCTTACAGGAGAACACTGAAGCTTTCTTT
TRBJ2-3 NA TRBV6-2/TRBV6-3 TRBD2 CASSRGRGGADTQYF TGTGCCAGCAGCCGCGGACGCGGGGGAGCAGATACGCAGTATTTT
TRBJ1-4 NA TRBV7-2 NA CASSLRTGNEKLFF TGTGCCAGCAGCTTACGTACAGGAAATGAAAAACTGTTTTTT
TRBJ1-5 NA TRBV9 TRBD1 CASRTGASNQPQHF TGTGCCAGCCGGACAGGGGCTAGCAATCAGCCCCAGCATTTT
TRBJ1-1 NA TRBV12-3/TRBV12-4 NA CASSLPVERRAFF TGTGCCAGCAGTCTCCCTGTGGAGCGAAGAGCTTTCTTT